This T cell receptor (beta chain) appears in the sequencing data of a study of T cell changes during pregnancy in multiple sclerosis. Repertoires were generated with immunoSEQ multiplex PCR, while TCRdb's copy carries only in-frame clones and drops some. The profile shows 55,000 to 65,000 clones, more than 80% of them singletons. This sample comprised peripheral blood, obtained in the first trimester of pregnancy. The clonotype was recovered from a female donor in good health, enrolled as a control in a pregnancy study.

The CDR3 protein is CASSLGMESSYEQYF. The DNA of the CDR3 is TGTGCCAGCAGTTTGGGTATGGAGAGCTCCTACGAGCAGTACTTC. The V gene is TRBV6-5, the J gene TRBJ2-7, with no clear D. Germline loops: CDR1 MNHEY, CDR2 SVGAGI. This CDR3 is 15 amino acids long. V shed 4 bases and J shed 0 bases, with 13 bases lying between them.